This record looks at one TCR beta chain sequence and its context. The target antigen is unknown. Other nucleotide sequences in the sample specify the same CDR3. The entry originates in a study of T cell responses to AZD1222 COVID-19 vaccine. Assay: immunoSEQ multiplex PCR; the TCRdb copy retains only in-frame clones and omits some. The table records 120,000 to 150,000 clones, 91% of them present only once. Study outcomes and limitations: Distributed over spike, vaccine-associated CD4 TCRs predominated at 160-218 and 743-854. Just a handful of people given AZD1222 tested seropositive at baseline. Increases in Spike-specific TCR breadth and depth were seen after two AZD1222 doses.

Trimming shortened V by 3 bases and J by 1 base, and 15 bases separated the two germline ends. This CDR3 spans 16 amino acids. Looked up from germline, CDR1 is KGHSH and CDR2 is LQKENI. The chain has TRBV18 and TRBJ2-5, with D hard to call. The sample here was peripheral blood, taken on day 0 of AZD1222 vaccination. The source of this sequence is an adult in good health. This CDR3 reads CASSPRAAPFQETQYF. The CDR3 nucleotides are TGTGCCAGCTCACCTCGGGCCGCCCCATTCCAAGAGACCCAGTACTTC.